Listed below are T cell receptor beta chains from one sample, sequenced in a study of blood T cell repertoires in COVID-19. The protocol was immunoSEQ multiplex PCR, while the TCRdb copy is restricted to in-frame clones and leaves out a portion. The sample has tens of thousands of clones, 80% to 95% seen once. Sequencing was carried out using peripheral blood. All receptors derive from a man in his fifties or sixties with active COVID-19. The CDR3 runs from the conserved cysteine through the conserved F or W. D genes are given only for firm matches. Expanded clones are given a class, and other clones once, few, many or no size at all.

v_gene: TRBV7-2
abundance: NA
d_gene: NA
j_gene: TRBJ1-3
len: 16
CDR3nt: TGTGCCAGCAGCTTCAAACAGGGCCCTCTTGGAAACACCATATATTTT
CDR3aa: CASSFKQGPLGNTIYF

v_gene: TRBV30
abundance: once
d_gene: TRBD1
j_gene: TRBJ1-4
len: 13
CDR3nt: TGTGCCTGGAATCCGACAGGGAGTGAAAAACTGTTTTTT
CDR3aa: CAWNPTGSEKLFF

v_gene: TRBV9
abundance: NA
d_gene: TRBD2
j_gene: TRBJ2-2
len: 17
CDR3nt: TGTGCCAGCAGCGTAAGTGTGCGGGAGGCGAACACCGGGGAGCTGTTTTTT
CDR3aa: CASSVSVREANTGELFF

v_gene: TRBV6-6
abundance: NA
d_gene: TRBD1
j_gene: TRBJ1-2
len: 17
CDR3nt: TGTGCCAGCAGTCCAACCGGGCTACAGGGGGCGAGATATGGCTACACCTTC
CDR3aa: CASSPTGLQGARYGYTF

v_gene: TRBV28
abundance: NA
d_gene: NA
j_gene: TRBJ2-1
len: 14
CDR3nt: TGTGCCAGCAGATCCGGGACTCTCCACAATGAGCAGTTCTTC
CDR3aa: CASRSGTLHNEQFF

v_gene: TRBV12-3/TRBV12-4
abundance: NA
d_gene: NA
j_gene: TRBJ2-2
len: 13
CDR3nt: TGTGCCAGCAGTTTTGCGGGGACCGGGGAGCTGTTTTTT
CDR3aa: CASSFAGTGELFF

v_gene: TRBV7-9
abundance: NA
d_gene: NA
j_gene: TRBJ2-3
len: 11
CDR3nt: TGTGCCAGCAGTAGCTTGGATACGCAGTATTTT
CDR3aa: CASSSLDTQYF

v_gene: TRBV15
abundance: NA
d_gene: TRBD1
j_gene: TRBJ1-3
len: 16
CDR3nt: TGTGCCACCAGCAGACCCGGACAGGGGCACGGAAACACCATATATTTT
CDR3aa: CATSRPGQGHGNTIYF

v_gene: TRBV10-3
abundance: NA
d_gene: NA
j_gene: TRBJ1-4
len: 12
CDR3nt: TGTGCCATCGGACAAAGCGGGGAAAAACTGTTTTTT
CDR3aa: CAIGQSGEKLFF

v_gene: TRBV5-1
abundance: NA
d_gene: TRBD1
j_gene: TRBJ2-5
len: 13
CDR3nt: TGCGCCAGCAGCCCGGACAGGGTTGAGACCCAGTACTTC
CDR3aa: CASSPDRVETQYF

v_gene: TRBV2
abundance: NA
d_gene: NA
j_gene: TRBJ2-2
len: 15
CDR3nt: TGTGCCAGCAGTGTCTTCGGGGGTGAGACCGGGGAGCTGTTTTTT
CDR3aa: CASSVFGGETGELFF

v_gene: TRBV15
abundance: NA
d_gene: NA
j_gene: TRBJ2-7
len: 16
CDR3nt: TGTGCCACCAGCAGAGATCAAGGGGTCATCTCCTACGAGCAGTACTTC
CDR3aa: CATSRDQGVISYEQYF

v_gene: TRBV28
abundance: few
d_gene: NA
j_gene: TRBJ1-5
len: 14
CDR3nt: TGTGCCAGCAGTTATGCCCCAGGGCATGAGCCCCAGCATTTT
CDR3aa: CASSYAPGHEPQHF

v_gene: TRBV5-1
abundance: NA
d_gene: TRBD2
j_gene: TRBJ2-1
len: 16
CDR3nt: TGCGCCAGCAGCGCCGGACTAGGAGGCTCCTACAATGAGCAGTTCTTC
CDR3aa: CASSAGLGGSYNEQFF

v_gene: TRBV21-1
abundance: NA
d_gene: NA
j_gene: TRBJ2-2
len: 13
CDR3nt: TGTGCCAGCAGCAAAGGGGCCACCGGGGAGCTGTTTTTT
CDR3aa: CASSKGATGELFF

v_gene: TRBV7-2
abundance: NA
d_gene: NA
j_gene: TRBJ2-1
len: 14
CDR3nt: TGTGCCAGCAGCTTAGTATCGGGAGCTCGTGAGCAGTTCTTC
CDR3aa: CASSLVSGAREQFF

v_gene: TRBV19
abundance: NA
d_gene: NA
j_gene: TRBJ2-7
len: 14
CDR3nt: TGTGCCAGTAGTATGGACACCAACTCCTACGAGCAGTACTTC
CDR3aa: CASSMDTNSYEQYF

v_gene: TRBV5-1
abundance: NA
d_gene: TRBD2
j_gene: TRBJ2-5
len: 15
CDR3nt: TGCGCCAGCAGCCCCACTAGCGGGGGTAGTGAGACCCAGTACTTC
CDR3aa: CASSPTSGGSETQYF

v_gene: TRBV19
abundance: NA
d_gene: NA
j_gene: TRBJ1-5
len: 15
CDR3nt: TGTGCCAGTAGTATAGTAACAGGGAGCAATCAGCCCCAGCATTTT
CDR3aa: CASSIVTGSNQPQHF

v_gene: TRBV19
abundance: NA
d_gene: TRBD2
j_gene: TRBJ2-5
len: 16
CDR3nt: TGTGCCAGTAGTATAGCTCCCAGCGGGGCCCCCAAGACCCAGTACTTC
CDR3aa: CASSIAPSGAPKTQYF

v_gene: TRBV11-1
abundance: few
d_gene: NA
j_gene: TRBJ1-6
len: 15
CDR3nt: TGTGCCAGCAGCTTAATAGGGAGGGGAAATTCACCCCTCCACTTT
CDR3aa: CASSLIGRGNSPLHF

v_gene: TRBV7-9
abundance: NA
d_gene: NA
j_gene: TRBJ2-1
len: 14
CDR3nt: TGTGCCAGCCCAACCTCGACTAACAACAATGAGCAGTTCTTC
CDR3aa: CASPTSTNNNEQFF

v_gene: TRBV28
abundance: NA
d_gene: NA
j_gene: TRBJ2-7
len: 13
CDR3nt: TGTGCCAGCACCGGAGACCCCACCTCCGAGCAGTACTTC
CDR3aa: CASTGDPTSEQYF

v_gene: TRBV4-2
abundance: NA
d_gene: NA
j_gene: TRBJ1-1
len: 14
CDR3nt: TGTGCCAGCAGCCAAGGACGGGTGAACACTGAAGCTTTCTTT
CDR3aa: CASSQGRVNTEAFF

v_gene: TRBV4-1
abundance: once
d_gene: TRBD1
j_gene: TRBJ1-5
len: 16
CDR3nt: TGCGCCAGCAGCCGACAACCGGGACAGGGAGATCAGCCCCAGCATTTT
CDR3aa: CASSRQPGQGDQPQHF

v_gene: TRBV2
abundance: NA
d_gene: NA
j_gene: TRBJ1-5
len: 14
CDR3nt: TGTGCCAGTGCGATTGGGACAACCAATCAGCCCCAGCATTTT
CDR3aa: CASAIGTTNQPQHF

v_gene: TRBV6-5
abundance: NA
d_gene: TRBD1
j_gene: TRBJ2-2
len: 15
CDR3nt: TGTGCCAGCATTGTAGGCAGGGGGTTGACCGGGGAGCTGTTTTTT
CDR3aa: CASIVGRGLTGELFF